This T cell receptor beta chain was sequenced during a study of cytomegalovirus exposure and HLA in healthy donors. V lost 4 bases, J lost 4 bases, and 11 bases lay in between. The CDR3 covers 13 residues. CDR1 and CDR2 (germline): SGHDT, YYEEEE. Amplification used 60 Vbeta primers and 13 Jbeta primers. Source study methods: Later analysis identified tens of millions of unique TCR beta chains, approximately 11 million shared. The repertoire was sequenced with immunoSEQ multiplex PCR; TCRdb's copy has only in-frame clones and lacks some. V, J and clone size are taken as reported in that table, and D and trimming were inferred from the DNA itself. The sample lists roughly 100,000 clones, 78% seen once, with 3% to 4% in the top ten.

The V and J genes are TRBV5-6 and TRBJ1-2, with D possibly being TRBD1 (5 bases). Sequencing used PBMCs. This clonotype was sampled from a woman aged 40 to 50 in good health and CMV-seronegative. Here the CDR3 DNA reads TGTGCCAGCAGCAGCAGCGGGGGCTATGGCTACACCTTC. Protein: CASSSSGGYGYTF.